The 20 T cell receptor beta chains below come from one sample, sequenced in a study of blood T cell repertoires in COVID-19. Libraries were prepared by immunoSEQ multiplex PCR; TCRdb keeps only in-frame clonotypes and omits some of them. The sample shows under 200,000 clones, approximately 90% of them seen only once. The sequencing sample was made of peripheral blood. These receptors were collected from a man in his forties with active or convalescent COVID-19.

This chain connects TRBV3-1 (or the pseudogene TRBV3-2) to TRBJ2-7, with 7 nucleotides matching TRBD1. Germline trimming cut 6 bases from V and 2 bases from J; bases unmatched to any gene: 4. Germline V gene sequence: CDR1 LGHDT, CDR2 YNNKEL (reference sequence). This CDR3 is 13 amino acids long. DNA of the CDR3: TGTGCCAGCAGTCAGACAGGGACCTACGAGCAGTACTTC. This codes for CASSQTGTYEQYF.

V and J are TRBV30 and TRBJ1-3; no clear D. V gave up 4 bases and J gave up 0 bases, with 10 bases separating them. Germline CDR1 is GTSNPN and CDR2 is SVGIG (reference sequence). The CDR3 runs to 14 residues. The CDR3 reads CAWKVGSSGNTIYF. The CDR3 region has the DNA TGTGCCTGGAAAGTGGGGAGCTCTGGAAACACCATATATTTT.

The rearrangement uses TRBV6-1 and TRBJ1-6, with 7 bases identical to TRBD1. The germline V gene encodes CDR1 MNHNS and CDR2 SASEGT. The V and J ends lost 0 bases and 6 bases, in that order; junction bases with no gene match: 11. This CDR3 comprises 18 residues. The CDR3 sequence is CASSEALKGASGNSPLHF. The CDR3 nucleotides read TGTGCCAGCAGTGAAGCGCTCAAGGGGGCGAGTGGTAATTCACCCCTCCACTTT.

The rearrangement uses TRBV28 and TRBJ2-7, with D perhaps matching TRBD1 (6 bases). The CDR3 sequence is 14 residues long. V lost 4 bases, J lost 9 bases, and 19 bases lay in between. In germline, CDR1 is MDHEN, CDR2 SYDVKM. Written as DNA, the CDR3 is TGTGCCAGCAGTTCACCTAACAGGGTGGTAGGGCAGTACTTC. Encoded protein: CASSSPNRVVGQYF.

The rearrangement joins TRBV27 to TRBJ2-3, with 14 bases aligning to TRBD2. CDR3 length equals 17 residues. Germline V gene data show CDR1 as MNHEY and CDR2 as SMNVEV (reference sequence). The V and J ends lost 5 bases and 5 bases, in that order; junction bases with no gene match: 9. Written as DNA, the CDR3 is TGTGCCAGCAGTCCTAGCCGGACTAGCGGGAGGAGAGATACGCAGTATTTT. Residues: CASSPSRTSGRRDTQYF.

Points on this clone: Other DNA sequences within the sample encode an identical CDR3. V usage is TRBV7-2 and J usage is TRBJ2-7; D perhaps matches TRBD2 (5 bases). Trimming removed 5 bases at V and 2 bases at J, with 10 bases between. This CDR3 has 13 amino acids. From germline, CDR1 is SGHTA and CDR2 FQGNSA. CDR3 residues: CASSLDGTYEQYF. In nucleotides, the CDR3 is TGTGCCAGCAGCCTTGACGGGACCTACGAGCAGTACTTC.

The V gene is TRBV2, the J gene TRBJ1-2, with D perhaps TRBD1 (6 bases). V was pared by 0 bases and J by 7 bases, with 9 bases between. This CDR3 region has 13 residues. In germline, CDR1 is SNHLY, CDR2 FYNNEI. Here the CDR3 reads CASSEALQGGYTF. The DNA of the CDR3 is TGTGCCAGCAGTGAAGCATTACAGGGTGGCTACACCTTC.

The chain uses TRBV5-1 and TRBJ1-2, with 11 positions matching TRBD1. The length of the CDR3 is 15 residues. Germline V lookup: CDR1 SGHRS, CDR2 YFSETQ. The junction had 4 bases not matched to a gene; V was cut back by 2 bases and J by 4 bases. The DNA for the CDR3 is TGCGCCAGCAGCTTTTTCGGGACAGGGGGCTATGGCTACACCTTC. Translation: CASSFFGTGGYGYTF.

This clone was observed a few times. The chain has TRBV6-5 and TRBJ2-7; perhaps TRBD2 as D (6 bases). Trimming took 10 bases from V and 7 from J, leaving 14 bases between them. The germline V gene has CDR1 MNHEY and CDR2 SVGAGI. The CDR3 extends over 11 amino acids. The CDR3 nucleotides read TGTGCCACCGCCGGGACTCGGGAGCAGTACTTC. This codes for CATAGTREQYF.

CDR3: CASGDGGTNDGYTF. The CDR3 DNA sequence: TGTGCCAGCGGGGACGGGGGAACAAACGATGGCTACACCTTC. The chain links TRBV3-1 (or the pseudogene TRBV3-2) to TRBJ1-2, with a tentative D call TRBD1 (5 bases). The V end lost 8 bases, the J end lost 6 bases, and 19 bases lay between the germline ends. The CDR3 is 14 residues long. The germline CDR1 and CDR2 sequences are LGHDT and YNNKEL (reference sequence).

The CDR3 loop reads CASVPGGPGNTIYF. CDR3 DNA: TGTGCTTCAGTCCCCGGGGGGCCCGGAAACACCATATATTTT. The chain has TRBV7-9 and TRBJ1-3; a possible D gene is TRBD1 (6 bases). CDR1 is SEHNR, CDR2 FQNEAQ, per germline (reference sequence). The CDR3 spans 14 residues.

For the CDR3, the DNA is TGTGCCAGCAGCCAAGGTCGGCTAGCACGGGTATATAATGAGCAGTTCTTC. Translating it yields CASSQGRLARVYNEQFF. This chain joins TRBV4-2 and TRBJ2-1, with a tentative D call TRBD2 (5 bases). Trimming pared 1 base from V and 7 bases from J, leaving 20 bases between. Germline V CDR1 and CDR2: LGHNA, YNFKEQ. The CDR3 runs 17 residues.

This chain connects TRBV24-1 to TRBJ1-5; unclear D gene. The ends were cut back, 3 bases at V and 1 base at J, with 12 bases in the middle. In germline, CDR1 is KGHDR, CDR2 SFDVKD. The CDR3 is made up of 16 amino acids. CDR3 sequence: CATSDRGGGSNQPQHF. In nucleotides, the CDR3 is TGTGCCACCAGTGATCGGGGAGGAGGGAGCAATCAGCCCCAGCATTTT.

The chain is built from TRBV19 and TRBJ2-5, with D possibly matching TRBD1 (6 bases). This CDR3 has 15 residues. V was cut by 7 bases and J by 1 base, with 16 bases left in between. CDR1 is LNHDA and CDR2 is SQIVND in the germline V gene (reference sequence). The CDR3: CASKLTGPSQETQYF. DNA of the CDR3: TGTGCCAGTAAATTAACAGGGCCTTCCCAAGAGACCCAGTACTTC.

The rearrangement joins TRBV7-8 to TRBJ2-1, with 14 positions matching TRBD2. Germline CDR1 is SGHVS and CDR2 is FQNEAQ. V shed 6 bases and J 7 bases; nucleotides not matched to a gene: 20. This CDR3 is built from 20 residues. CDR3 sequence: CASSQNRVGGLAGVKNEQFF. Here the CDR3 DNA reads TGTGCCAGCAGTCAAAACAGGGTTGGGGGACTAGCGGGAGTTAAAAATGAGCAGTTCTTC.

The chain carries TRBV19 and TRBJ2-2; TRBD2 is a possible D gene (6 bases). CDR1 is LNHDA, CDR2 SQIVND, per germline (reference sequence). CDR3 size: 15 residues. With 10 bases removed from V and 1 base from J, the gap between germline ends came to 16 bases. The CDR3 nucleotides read TGTGCCATAAGGCGGGGCTTGAAGAACACCGGGGAGCTGTTTTTT. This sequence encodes CAIRRGLKNTGELFF.

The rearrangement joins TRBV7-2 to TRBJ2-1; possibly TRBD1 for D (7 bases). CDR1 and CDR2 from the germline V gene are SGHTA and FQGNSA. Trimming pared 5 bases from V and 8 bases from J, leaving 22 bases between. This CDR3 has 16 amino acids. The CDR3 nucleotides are TGTGCCAGCAGCCGTAAGCTGCGCCAGGGGGGCGATGAGCAGTTCTTC. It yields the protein CASSRKLRQGGDEQFF.

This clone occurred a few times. The CDR3 protein is CASGLVREQFF. CDR3 sequence (DNA): TGTGCTAGTGGTTTGGTGCGGGAGCAGTTCTTC. This chain joins TRBV12-5 and TRBJ2-1; D gene unclear. V was clipped by 0 bases and J by 10 bases, with 4 bases between them. The CDR3 covers 11 residues. Germline loops: CDR1 LGHNT, CDR2 FRNRAP.

The CDR3 nucleotides read TGTGCCAGCAGCTCATCAGGGCTAGCGGGGGGGTACGAGCAGTACTTC. This codes for CASSSSGLAGGYEQYF. This chain links TRBV7-2 with TRBJ2-7; TRBD2 matches at 12 bases. V gave up 4 bases and J gave up 4 bases; unmatched junction bases: 8. CDR3 size: 16 residues. Germline CDR1 and CDR2: SGHTA and FQGNSA.

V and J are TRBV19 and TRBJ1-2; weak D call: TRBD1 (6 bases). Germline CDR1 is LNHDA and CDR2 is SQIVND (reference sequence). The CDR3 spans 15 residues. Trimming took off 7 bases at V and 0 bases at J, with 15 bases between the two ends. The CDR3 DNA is TGTGCCAGTACCTCACAGGGAACTGCTAACTATGGCTACACCTTC. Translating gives CASTSQGTANYGYTF.